The rows below give T cell receptor beta chains drawn from one sample of a study of human T cells and chemical hapten exposure. Each CDR3 protein gets one entry after TCRdb re-called the RACE reads with MiXCR. The sample has 70,000 to 95,000 distinct CDR3 sequences; 6.6% are singletons. This specimen was whole blood, taken in connection with sensitization to the hapten diphenylcyclopropenone (DPC). The receptors were sampled from a woman younger than 45 with alopecia areata. Some clones in this sample may be carry-over from other donors' samples. The CDR3 runs from the conserved cysteine through the conserved F or W. The D gene is left open where the match is weak. Clone size, where shown, is once, few, many, or a class for clones that have expanded.

clone_size cdr3_length j_call d_call v_call cdr3_aa cdr3_nt
NA 14 TRBJ1-1 NA TRBV5-1 CASSLKPEATEAFF TGCGCCAGCAGCCTGAAACCGGAAGCCACTGAAGCTTTCTTT
few 13 TRBJ1-5 NA TRBV12-3/TRBV12-4 CASRLDSDQPQHF TGTGCCAGCAGGCTAGATTCTGATCAGCCCCAGCATTTT
many 14 TRBJ1-2 NA TRBV30 CAWILGGGYHGYTF TGTGCCTGGATCTTAGGAGGGGGGTACCATGGCTACACCTTC
NA 14 TRBJ1-3 NA TRBV7-2 CASSLAAAPIPRNF TGTGCCAGCAGCTTAGCGGCAGCACCAATTCCCCGGAATTTT
few 14 TRBJ1-1 NA TRBV12-3/TRBV12-4 CASRWDLPNTEAFF TGTGCCAGCAGGTGGGACCTGCCTAACACTGAAGCTTTCTTT
many 17 TRBJ1-2 NA TRBV6-5 CASSYDIGGGPGAGYTF TGTGCCAGCAGTTACGATATTGGGGGAGGACCAGGGGCTGGCTACACCTTC
NA 18 TRBJ1-2 TRBD1 TRBV5-1 CASSLGNRGRSPNYGYTF TGCGCCAGCAGCTTGGGCAACAGGGGGCGATCCCCGAACTATGGCTACACCTTC
many 13 TRBJ1-6 NA TRBV6-5 CASGDGRNSPLHF TGTGCCAGCGGTGACGGTCGTAATTCACCCCTCCACTTT
NA 20 TRBJ1-5 NA TRBV5-5 CASSLSPAGVFSRGNQPQHF TGTGCCAGCAGCTTGTCTCCGGCAGGGGTCTTTTCTCGTGGCAATCAGCCCCAGCATTTT
many 12 TRBJ1-2 NA TRBV27 CASGDSHYGYTF TGTGCCAGCGGTGACAGCCATTATGGCTACACCTTC
many 15 TRBJ2-3 TRBD2 TRBV20-1 CSAIKAGSGTDTQYF TGCAGTGCTATAAAAGCGGGGTCTGGCACAGATACGCAGTATTTT
many 16 TRBJ1-4 NA TRBV20-1 CSARDDQRGKGEKLFF TGCAGTGCTAGAGATGATCAACGGGGGAAGGGAGAAAAACTGTTTTTT
few 14 TRBJ2-1 NA TRBV5-1 CASSLGGPYNEQFF TGCGCCAGCAGCTTGGGGGGACCCTACAATGAGCAGTTCTTC
few 15 TRBJ1-5 NA TRBV20-1 CSASSYNRGNQPQHF TGCAGTGCTAGTTCTTATAACAGGGGCAATCAGCCCCAGCATTTT
many 13 TRBJ2-3 NA TRBV7-9 CASRQESTDTQYF TGTGCCAGCAGACAGGAGAGCACAGATACGCAGTATTTT
many 14 TRBJ1-3 TRBD1 TRBV10-3 CAISEQGPGNTIYF TGTGCCATCAGCGAACAGGGGCCTGGAAACACCATATATTTT
few 16 TRBJ2-3 NA TRBV14 CASSQYGETSTDTQYF TGTGCCAGCAGCCAATACGGGGAGACCTCCACAGATACGCAGTATTTT
NA 17 TRBJ2-6 TRBD1 TRBV15 CATSSRQGAAGANVLTF TGTGCCACCAGCAGCAGACAGGGGGCTGCTGGGGCCAACGTCCTGACTTTC
few 15 TRBJ1-5 NA TRBV7-8 CASIQTRELDQPQHF TGTGCCAGCATCCAAACACGGGAACTCGATCAGCCCCAGCATTTT
many 16 TRBJ2-7 NA TRBV11-2 CASSLAFSAPSYEQYF TGTGCCAGCAGCTTAGCTTTTTCCGCGCCCTCCTACGAGCAGTACTTC
few 14 TRBJ2-3 NA TRBV14 CASSQVALGPPQYF TGTGCCAGCAGCCAAGTGGCTTTGGGACCCCCGCAGTATTTT
few 14 TRBJ1-1 TRBD1 TRBV5-4 CASSFDRANTEAFF TGTGCCAGCAGCTTCGACAGGGCGAACACTGAAGCTTTCTTT
NA 13 TRBJ2-1 NA TRBV30 CAWSVLAYNEQFF TGTGCCTGGAGTGTACTGGCGTACAATGAGCAGTTCTTC
many 15 TRBJ2-2 TRBD2 TRBV6-5 CASSSIAGGHGELFF TGTGCCAGCAGTTCAATAGCGGGGGGGCACGGGGAGCTGTTTTTT
many 14 TRBJ2-6 TRBD1 TRBV6-1 CASGTGIGANVLTF TGTGCCAGCGGGACAGGGATCGGGGCCAACGTCCTGACTTTC
many 17 TRBJ2-5 TRBD2 TRBV5-4 CASSSGLAGGPQETQYF TGTGCCAGCAGCTCTGGACTAGCGGGGGGCCCACAAGAGACCCAGTACTTC
many 14 TRBJ1-3 NA TRBV12-3/TRBV12-4 CASSLRREGNTIYF TGTGCCAGCAGTCTCCGAAGAGAAGGAAACACCATATATTTT
many 15 TRBJ1-5 NA TRBV19 CASRPPGRRNQPQHF TGTGCCAGTAGACCCCCGGGGAGGCGCAATCAGCCCCAGCATTTT
many 13 TRBJ1-3 NA TRBV6-2/TRBV6-3 CASSTRTRNTIYF TGTGCCAGCAGTACCCGGACCCGAAACACCATATATTTT
few 13 TRBJ1-1 NA TRBV9 CASSPPGLYEAFF TGTGCCAGCAGCCCCCCAGGGTTATATGAAGCTTTCTTT
NA 14 TRBJ2-2 NA TRBV7-9 CASSLISNTGELFF TGTGCCAGCAGCTTAATCTCAAACACCGGGGAGCTGTTTTTT
many 16 TRBJ2-6 TRBD1 TRBV6-5 CASSLGQISGANVLTF TGTGCCAGCAGTTTGGGACAGATCTCTGGGGCCAACGTCCTGACTTTC
many 12 TRBJ1-2 NA TRBV7-9 CASSLGGLGYTF TGTGCCAGCAGCTTAGGGGGACTTGGCTACACCTTC
NA 14 TRBJ1-6 NA TRBV12-3/TRBV12-4 CASTPNGRGSPLHF TGTGCCAGCACCCCAAATGGTAGGGGCTCACCCCTCCACTTT
many 13 TRBJ2-3 NA TRBV3-1 CASRPRGTDTQYF TGTGCCAGCAGGCCAAGGGGCACAGATACGCAGTATTTT
many 13 TRBJ1-4 TRBD1 TRBV20-1 CSARTGSGEKLFF TGCAGTGCTAGGACAGGGTCTGGCGAAAAACTGTTTTTT
NA 14 TRBJ2-3 NA TRBV5-1 CASSLPDSTDTQYF TGCGCCAGCAGCTTGCCGGACAGCACAGATACGCAGTATTTT
NA 16 TRBJ2-5 NA TRBV3-1 CASSLPGHSDQETQYF TGTGCCAGCAGCCTACCGGGACATTCGGACCAAGAGACCCAGTACTTC
many 14 TRBJ1-2 TRBD1 TRBV5-1 CASRNPQGAYGYTF TGCGCCAGCAGAAATCCCCAGGGGGCCTATGGCTACACCTTC
few 14 TRBJ2-3 NA TRBV27 CASKRQAITDTQYF TGTGCCAGCAAGCGCCAGGCTATCACAGATACGCAGTATTTT
many 15 TRBJ2-3 NA TRBV10-3 CAISDRSAGTDTQYF TGTGCCATCAGTGATAGAAGCGCGGGCACAGATACGCAGTATTTT
many 14 TRBJ2-3 NA TRBV12-3/TRBV12-4 CASRAAGGRDTQYF TGTGCCAGCAGAGCCGCTGGGGGCAGAGATACGCAGTATTTT